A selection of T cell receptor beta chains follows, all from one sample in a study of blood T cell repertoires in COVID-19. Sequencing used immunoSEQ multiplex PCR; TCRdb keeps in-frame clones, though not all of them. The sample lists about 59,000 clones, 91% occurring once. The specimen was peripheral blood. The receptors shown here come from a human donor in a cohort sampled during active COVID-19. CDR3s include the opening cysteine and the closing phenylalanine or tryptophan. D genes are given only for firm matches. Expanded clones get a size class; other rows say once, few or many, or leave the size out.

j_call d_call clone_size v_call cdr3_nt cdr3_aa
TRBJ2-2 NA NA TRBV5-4 TGTGCCAGCAGCAAACCGGGACACTGGAACACCGGGGAGCTGTTTTTT CASSKPGHWNTGELFF
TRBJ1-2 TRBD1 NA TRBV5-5 TGTGCCAGCAGCCGAGGACAGGTTGGGAGTGGCTACACCTTC CASSRGQVGSGYTF
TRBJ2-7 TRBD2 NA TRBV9 TGTGCCAGCAGCGTAGGTAGCGGGAGTTACGAGCAGTACTTC CASSVGSGSYEQYF
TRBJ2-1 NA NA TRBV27 TGTGCCAGCAGTTTTTTATTCGGGGCCTACAATGAGCAGTTCTTC CASSFLFGAYNEQFF
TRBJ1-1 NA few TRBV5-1 TGCGCCAGCAGCTTGCAGGGCCAAAGGGCTGAAGCTTTCTTT CASSLQGQRAEAFF
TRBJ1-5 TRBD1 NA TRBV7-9 TGTGCCAGCAGCCCGACAGGGGTAGAGCCCCAGCATTTT CASSPTGVEPQHF
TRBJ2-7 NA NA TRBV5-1 TGCGCCAGCAGCCCAATGGGCCCGGAGCAGTACTTC CASSPMGPEQYF
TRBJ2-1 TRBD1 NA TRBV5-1 TGCGCCAGCAGCTTGGGGGACAGGGGCCCCTACAATGAGCAGTTCTTC CASSLGDRGPYNEQFF
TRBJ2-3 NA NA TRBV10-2 TGCGCCAGCAGTCGTACGGAGGTCGGAGATACGCAGTATTTT CASSRTEVGDTQYF
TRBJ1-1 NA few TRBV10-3 TGTGCCATCAGGGAAGACAGGCTGAACACTGAAGCTTTCTTT CAIREDRLNTEAFF
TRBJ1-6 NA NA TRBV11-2 TGTGCCAGCAGCTTACAGGTGGCCAATTCACCCCTCCACTTT CASSLQVANSPLHF
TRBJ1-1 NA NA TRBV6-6 TGTGCCAGCAGTTACGCCCGCGGGAACACTGAAGCTTTCTTT CASSYARGNTEAFF
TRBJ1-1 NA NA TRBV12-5 TGTGCTAGTGGTTTGCCTGGACAGTTTATGAACACTGAAGCTTTCTTT CASGLPGQFMNTEAFF
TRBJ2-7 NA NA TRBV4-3 TGCGCCAGCAGCCAAGATCTCCACAGGGAAGGGGAGCAGTACTTC CASSQDLHREGEQYF
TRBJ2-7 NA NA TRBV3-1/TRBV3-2 TGTGCCAGCAGCCAAGGGGGCGGGACCATTTCCTACGAGCAGTACTTC CASSQGGGTISYEQYF
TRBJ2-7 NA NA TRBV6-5 TGTGCCAGCAGTTACTCTGCTGGGGCAAAACCCTACGAGCAGTACTTC CASSYSAGAKPYEQYF
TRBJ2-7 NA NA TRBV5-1 TGCGCCAGCAGCCCGGTGACAGGACAAAGCTACGAGCAGTACTTC CASSPVTGQSYEQYF
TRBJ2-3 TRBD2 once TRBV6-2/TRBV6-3 TGTGCCAGCAGTTACTCAGTAAACGCAGGCGGGGGACCCACAGATACGCAGTATTTT CASSYSVNAGGGPTDTQYF
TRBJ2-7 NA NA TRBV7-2 TGTGCCAGCAGCTTAGGGTCAGAGGGGCAGTACTTC CASSLGSEGQYF
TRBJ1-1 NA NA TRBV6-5 TGTGCCAGCAGTTACTCAGGGCCGGACACAAACACTGAAGCTTTCTTT CASSYSGPDTNTEAFF
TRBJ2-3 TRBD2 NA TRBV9 TGTGCCAGCAGCGTAAGTGCGGGGACTAGCGGGAGGTTGGCTGATTCGCAGTATTTT CASSVSAGTSGRLADSQYF
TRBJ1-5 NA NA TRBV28 TGTGCCAGCAGTTTTCAGGGGCCATCGAATCAGCCCCAGCATTTT CASSFQGPSNQPQHF
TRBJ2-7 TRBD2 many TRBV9 TGTGCCAGCAGCGTAGGCGGTTCTAGCGGGACGGGTGAGCAGTACTTC CASSVGGSSGTGEQYF
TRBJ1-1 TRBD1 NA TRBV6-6 TGTGCCAGCAGTGTTTCAACAGGGGAGCGGGCTGGAGCTTTCTTT CASSVSTGERAGAFF
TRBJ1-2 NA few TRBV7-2 TGTGCCAGCAGCTTAAACAGAGATTCCTATGGCTACACCTTC CASSLNRDSYGYTF
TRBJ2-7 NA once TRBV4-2 TGTGCCAGCAGCCAACCGGGACAAGCGCCGGAGCAGTACTTC CASSQPGQAPEQYF
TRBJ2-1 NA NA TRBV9 TGTGCCAGCAGCGTAGATGCGAATGAGCAGTTCTTC CASSVDANEQFF
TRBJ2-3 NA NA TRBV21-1 TGTGCCAGCAGCAAAGTCCGGCCAGGGGGGGATACGCAGTATTTT CASSKVRPGGDTQYF
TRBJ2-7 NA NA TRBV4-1 TGCGCCAGCAGCCGGGACACGAACTACGAGCAGTACTTC CASSRDTNYEQYF
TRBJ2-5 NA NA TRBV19 TGTGCCAGTAGTATAAGGGGATCCCAAGAGACCCAGTACTTC CASSIRGSQETQYF
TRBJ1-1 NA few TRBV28 TGTGCCAGCAGTCCTCCACAGGGAAACACTGAAGCTTTCTTT CASSPPQGNTEAFF
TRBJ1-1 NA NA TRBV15 TGTGCCACCACCGAGGGCCGGAGCGGCACTGAAGCTTTCTTT CATTEGRSGTEAFF
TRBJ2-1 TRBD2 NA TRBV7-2 TGTGCCAGCAGCGACCGGGGTGGGACTAGCGGGGGTGGTGAGCAGTTCTTC CASSDRGGTSGGGEQFF
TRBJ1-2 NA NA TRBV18 TGTGCCAGCTCACCACCGATGGCCTATGGCTACACCTTC CASSPPMAYGYTF
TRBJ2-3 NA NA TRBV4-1 TGCGCCAGCAGCTCCCGCCCCGAGACTAGCACAGATACGCAGTATTTT CASSSRPETSTDTQYF
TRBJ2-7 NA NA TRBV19 TGTGCCAGTAGTTTCCAGGGAACCTACGAGCAGTACTTC CASSFQGTYEQYF
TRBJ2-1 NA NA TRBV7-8 TGTGCCAGCAGCTTATCCCCACCGGTTGTAGCGAGGAATGAGCAGTTCTTC CASSLSPPVVARNEQFF
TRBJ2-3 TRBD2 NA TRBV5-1 TGCGCCAGCAGCCCCTATCTTAGCGGGAGTAGCACAGATACGCAGTATTTT CASSPYLSGSSTDTQYF
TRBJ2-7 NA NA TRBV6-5 TGTGCCAGCAGTTACTCCCAGGGCGGCCGAGAGCAGTACTTC CASSYSQGGREQYF
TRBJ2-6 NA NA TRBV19 TGTGCCAGTAGTATAGTCAGGGGAAACTCTGGGGCCAACGTCCTGACTTTC CASSIVRGNSGANVLTF
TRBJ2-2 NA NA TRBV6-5 TGTGCCAGCAGTTCCCGTCGGACACGCGGCGGGGAGCTGTTTTTT CASSSRRTRGGELFF
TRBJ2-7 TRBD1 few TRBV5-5 TGTGCCAGCAGCTTCCAGGGGGCCTACGAGCAGTACTTC CASSFQGAYEQYF
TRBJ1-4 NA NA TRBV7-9 TGTGCCAGCAGGTCAACAGGGATACCTAATGAAAAACTGTTTTTT CASRSTGIPNEKLFF
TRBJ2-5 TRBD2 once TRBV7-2 TGTGCCAGCAGCCGGGCCGGCGGGGGAGAGACCCAGTACTTC CASSRAGGGETQYF
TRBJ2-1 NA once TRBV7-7 TGTGCTAGCAGCTTAACCCGGGACTCCACGTTTAGAGAGCAGTTCTTC CASSLTRDSTFREQFF
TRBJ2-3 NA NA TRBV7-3 TGTGCCAGCAGCGTCTGGCCCAGGGATACGCAGTATTTT CASSVWPRDTQYF
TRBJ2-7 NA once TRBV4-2 TGTGCCAGCAGCCAACCTAGCCTGAGCGAGCAGTACTTC CASSQPSLSEQYF
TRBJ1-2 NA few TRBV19 TGTGCCAGTGCGCAGGGGCCCCTCTATGGCTACACCTTC CASAQGPLYGYTF
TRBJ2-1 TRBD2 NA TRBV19 TGTGCCAGTAGTATAGTAGAGACTAGCGGGAGGTCCGAGCAGTTCTTC CASSIVETSGRSEQFF
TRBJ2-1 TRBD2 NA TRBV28 TGTGCCAGCAGCCGTGGGACTAGCTATGAGCAGTTCTTC CASSRGTSYEQFF
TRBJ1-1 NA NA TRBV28 TGTGCCAGCAGCCTCGAACGGAGGACTGAAGCTTTCTTT CASSLERRTEAFF
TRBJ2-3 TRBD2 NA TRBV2 TGTGCCAGCCAGAGCGGGGGGGATTTAGGTACGCAGTATTTT CASQSGGDLGTQYF
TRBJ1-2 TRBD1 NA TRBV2 TGTGCCAGCATTCGGACAGGAGAGGGCTACACCTTC CASIRTGEGYTF
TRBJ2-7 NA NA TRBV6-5 TGTGCCACAACTCATAGCGGACGCTCCTACGAGCAGTACTTC CATTHSGRSYEQYF
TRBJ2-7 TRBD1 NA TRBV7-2 TGTGCCAGCAGCCGCGGACAGGGTTGGATCTACGAGCAGTACTTC CASSRGQGWIYEQYF
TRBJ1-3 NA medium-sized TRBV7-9 TGTGCCAGCAGCAGCCCCACGGGAATGTCTGGAAACACCATATATTTT CASSSPTGMSGNTIYF
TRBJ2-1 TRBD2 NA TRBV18 TGTGCCAGCTCACCGGCGGGGCTAGCGGGGGTGACCTACAATGAGCAGTTCTTC CASSPAGLAGVTYNEQFF
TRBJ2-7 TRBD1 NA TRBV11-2 TGTGCCAGCAGCGACAGGGGGAACCAGTACGAGCAGTACTTC CASSDRGNQYEQYF
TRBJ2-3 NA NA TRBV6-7 TGTGCCAGCAGCCACTTCTCAGGCGTGGCCCCAGGGGCCAACACAGATACGCAGTATTTT CASSHFSGVAPGANTDTQYF